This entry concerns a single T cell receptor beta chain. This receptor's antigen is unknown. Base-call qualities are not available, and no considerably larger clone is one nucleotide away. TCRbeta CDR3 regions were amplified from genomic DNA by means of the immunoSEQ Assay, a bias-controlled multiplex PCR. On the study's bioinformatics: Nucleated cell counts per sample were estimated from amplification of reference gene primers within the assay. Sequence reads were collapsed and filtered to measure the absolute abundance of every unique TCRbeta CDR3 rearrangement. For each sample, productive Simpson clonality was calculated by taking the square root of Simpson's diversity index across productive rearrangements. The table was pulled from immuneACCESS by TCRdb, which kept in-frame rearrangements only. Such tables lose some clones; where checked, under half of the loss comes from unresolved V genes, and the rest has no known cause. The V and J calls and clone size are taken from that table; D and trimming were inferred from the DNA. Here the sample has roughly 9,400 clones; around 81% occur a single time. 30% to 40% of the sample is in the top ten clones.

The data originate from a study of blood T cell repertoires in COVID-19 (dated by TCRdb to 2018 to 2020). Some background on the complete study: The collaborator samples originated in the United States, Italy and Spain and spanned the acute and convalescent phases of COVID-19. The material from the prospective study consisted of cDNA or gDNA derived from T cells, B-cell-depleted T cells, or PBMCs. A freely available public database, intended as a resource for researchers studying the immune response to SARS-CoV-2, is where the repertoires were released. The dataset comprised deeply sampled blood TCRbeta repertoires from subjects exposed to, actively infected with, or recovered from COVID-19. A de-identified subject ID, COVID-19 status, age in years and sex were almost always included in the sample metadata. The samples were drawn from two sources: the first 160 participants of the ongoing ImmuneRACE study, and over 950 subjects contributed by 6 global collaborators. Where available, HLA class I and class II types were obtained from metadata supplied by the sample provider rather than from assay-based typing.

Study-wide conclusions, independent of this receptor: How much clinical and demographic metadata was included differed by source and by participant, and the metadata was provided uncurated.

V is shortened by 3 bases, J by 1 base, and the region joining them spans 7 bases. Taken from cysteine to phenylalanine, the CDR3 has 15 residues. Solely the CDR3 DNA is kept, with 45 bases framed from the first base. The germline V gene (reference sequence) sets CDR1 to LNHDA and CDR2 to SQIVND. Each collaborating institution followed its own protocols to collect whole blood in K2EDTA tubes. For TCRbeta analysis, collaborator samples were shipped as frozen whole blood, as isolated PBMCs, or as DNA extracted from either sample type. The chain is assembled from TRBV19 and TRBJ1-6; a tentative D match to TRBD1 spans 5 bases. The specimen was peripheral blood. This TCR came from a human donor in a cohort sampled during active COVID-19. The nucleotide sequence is TGTGCCAGTAGTATTGGGGGGTCCTATAATTCACCCCTCCACTTT. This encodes CASSIGGSYNSPLHF.